The TCR beta chain described here comes from a study of OX40 agonist ivuxolimab in advanced cancers. Study in general: Dose-escalation patients suffered from hepatocellular carcinoma, melanoma, renal cell or head and neck cancer. Whole-study findings and limits: There were, on average, more expanded clones in CD8+ T cells than in CD4+. Some nonresponders also had low normalized T-cell clonal expansion.

This CDR3 region has 17 residues. Trimming took off 0 bases at V and 9 bases at J, with 24 bases between the two ends. Per the germline V gene, CDR1 is SGHDN and CDR2 is FVKESK. Patients were ineligible given autoimmune disease history or systemic immunosuppression. On this clone: Its cognate antigen is unknown.

The repertoire was sequenced with immunoSEQ multiplex PCR; TCRdb's copy has only in-frame clones and lacks some. The table lists roughly 49,000 clones, almost 80% of them singletons. V usage is TRBV14 and J usage is TRBJ2-7, with a weak D call TRBD1 (6 bases). The receptor was isolated from an adult with an advanced solid tumor such as melanoma, head and neck, liver or kidney cancer. Sequencing was performed on CD4+ or CD8+ T cells sorted from blood, taken in a trial of the OX40 agonist ivuxolimab. The CDR3 nucleotides are TGTGCCAGCAGCCAAGAAGGGGTCGGCAGGGGCGATATACGGCAGTACTTC. Encoded protein: CASSQEGVGRGDIRQYF.